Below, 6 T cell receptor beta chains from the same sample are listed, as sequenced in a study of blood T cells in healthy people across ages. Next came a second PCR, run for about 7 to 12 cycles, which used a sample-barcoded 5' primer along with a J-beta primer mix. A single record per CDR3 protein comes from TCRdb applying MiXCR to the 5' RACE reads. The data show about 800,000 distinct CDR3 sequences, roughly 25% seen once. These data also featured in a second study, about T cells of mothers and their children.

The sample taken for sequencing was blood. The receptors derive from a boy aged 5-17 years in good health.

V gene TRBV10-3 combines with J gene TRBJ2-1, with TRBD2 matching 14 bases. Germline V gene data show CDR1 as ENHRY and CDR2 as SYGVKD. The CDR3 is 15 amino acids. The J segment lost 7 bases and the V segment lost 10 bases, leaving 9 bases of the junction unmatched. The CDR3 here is CASAGTSGSLNEQFF. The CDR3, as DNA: TGTGCCAGCGCCGGGACTAGCGGGAGTTTGAATGAGCAGTTCTTC.

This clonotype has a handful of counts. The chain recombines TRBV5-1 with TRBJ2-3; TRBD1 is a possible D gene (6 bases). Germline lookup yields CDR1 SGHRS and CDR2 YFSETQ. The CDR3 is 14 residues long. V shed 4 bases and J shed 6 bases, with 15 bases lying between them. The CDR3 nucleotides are TGCGCCAGCAGCGTTACAGGGCTGGCGGATACGCAGTATTTT. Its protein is CASSVTGLADTQYF.

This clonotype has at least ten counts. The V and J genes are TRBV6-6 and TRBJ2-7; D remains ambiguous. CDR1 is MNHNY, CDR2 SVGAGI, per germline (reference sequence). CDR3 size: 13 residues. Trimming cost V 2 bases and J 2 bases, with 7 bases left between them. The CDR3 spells CASSYEAAYEQYF. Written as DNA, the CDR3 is TGTGCCAGCAGTTACGAAGCAGCCTACGAGCAGTACTTC.

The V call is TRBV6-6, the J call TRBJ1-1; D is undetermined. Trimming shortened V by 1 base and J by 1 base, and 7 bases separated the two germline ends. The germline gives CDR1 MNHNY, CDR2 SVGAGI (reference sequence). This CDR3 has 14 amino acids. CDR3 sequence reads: CASSYLGGNTEAFF. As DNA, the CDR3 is TGTGCCAGCAGTTACTTAGGAGGGAACACTGAAGCTTTCTTT.

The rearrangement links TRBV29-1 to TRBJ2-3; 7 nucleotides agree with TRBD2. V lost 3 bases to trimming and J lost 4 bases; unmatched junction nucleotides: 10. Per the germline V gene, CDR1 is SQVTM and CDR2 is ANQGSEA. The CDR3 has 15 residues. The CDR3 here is CSVDRDYLEADTQYF. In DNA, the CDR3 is TGCAGCGTTGACCGGGACTACCTTGAGGCAGATACGCAGTATTTT.

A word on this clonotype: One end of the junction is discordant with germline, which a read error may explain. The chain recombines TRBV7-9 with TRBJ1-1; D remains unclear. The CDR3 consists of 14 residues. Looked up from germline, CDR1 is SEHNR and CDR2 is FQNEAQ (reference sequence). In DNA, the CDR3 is TGTGCCAACAGCTTATTGTACCGAAACACTGAAGCTTTCTTT. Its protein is CANSLLYRNTEAFF.